What follows is one T cell receptor beta chain and its context. There is no known antigen for this receptor. No per-base quality is available; no much larger clone lies one base away. The CDR3 goes from the cysteine to the phenylalanine over 16 residues. Only the CDR3 portion is preserved as DNA: 48 bases, with reading frame beginning at the first base. Trimming costs V 1 base and J 5 bases, and their ends lie 18 bases apart. According to the germline V gene (reference sequence), CDR1 reads SGHNT and CDR2 reads YYREEE. This entry is derived from a study of blood T cell repertoires in COVID-19 (dated by TCRdb to about 2020). Describing the broader study: Collaborator samples came from the United States, Italy and Spain and covered acute and convalescent phases of COVID-19. The prospective study material was composed of cDNA or gDNA derived from T cells, B-cell-depleted T cells, or PBMCs. Deeply sampled blood TCRbeta repertoires from subjects exposed to, actively infected with, or recovered from COVID-19 were included in the dataset. The repertoires were released in a freely available public database meant as a resource for research on the immune response to SARS-CoV-2. The samples were drawn from the first 160 participants of the ongoing ImmuneRACE study and from under 1,500 subjects provided by 6 global collaborators. Sample metadata almost always included a de-identified subject ID, COVID-19 status, age in years and sex. Where available, HLA class I and class II types were obtained from metadata supplied by the sample provider rather than from assay-based typing.

The immunoSEQ Assay, a bias-controlled multiplex PCR, was used to amplify TCRbeta CDR3 regions from genomic DNA. The published analysis was carried out like this. Nucleated cell counts per sample were estimated from amplification of reference gene primers within the assay. To quantify the absolute abundance of each unique TCRbeta CDR3 rearrangement, sequence reads were collapsed and filtered. For each sample, productive Simpson clonality was calculated as the square root of Simpson's diversity index over productive rearrangements. TCRdb holds this immuneACCESS table with in-frame rearrangements only. Some clones are missing; in checked studies, unresolved V genes explain under half, and the rest has no known cause. The V and J calls and the clone size are those of that table, but D and trimming were determined from the DNA. A total of 130,000 or so clones appear in this sample, around 90% of them only once. The top ten clones comprise roughly 2.5% of the sample.

At one collaborating source in Seattle, patients were enrolled during active infection and were followed longitudinally through the course of disease. The collaborating institutions used their own protocols to collect whole blood in K2EDTA tubes. For TCRbeta analysis, collaborator samples were shipped as frozen whole blood, as isolated PBMCs, or as DNA extracted from either sample type. The investigation overall reported the following: Clinical and demographic metadata were provided uncurated, with the amount varying by source and participant.

The clonotype comes from a human donor with COVID-19, enrolled during active disease. The donor label of this sample is uncertain. Sequenced: peripheral blood. The chain is made from TRBV5-4 and TRBJ1-2, with the D segment identity uncertain. The CDR3 region has the sequence CASSLFAQPSEYGYTF. The sequence in DNA is TGTGCCAGCAGCTTGTTCGCACAGCCATCCGAGTATGGCTACACCTTC.